The 6 T cell receptor beta chains below all came from one sample that was sequenced in a study of OX40 agonist ivuxolimab in advanced cancers. Generated by immunoSEQ multiplex PCR, the TCRdb table keeps only in-frame clones and is missing some. The table includes about 86,000 clones, roughly 89% detected once. Sequencing was performed on CD4+ or CD8+ T cells sorted from blood, taken in a trial of the OX40 agonist ivuxolimab. These receptors were taken from an adult with an advanced solid tumor such as melanoma, head and neck, liver or kidney cancer.

The chain joins TRBV4-2 to TRBJ2-7; 9 bases match TRBD2. V lost 0 bases and J lost 4; bases outside the gene matches: 13. Germline V CDR1 and CDR2: LGHNA, YNFKEQ. The CDR3 totals 18 residues. CDR3 sequence (DNA): TGTGCCAGCAGCCAAGATCCCCGCGGAGCGGGAGGCGTATACGAGCAGTACTTC. Its protein is CASSQDPRGAGGVYEQYF.

The rearrangement joins TRBV18 to TRBJ2-7, with 8 positions matching TRBD1. The trim removed 2 bases at V and 6 bases at J, leaving 6 bases unmatched. Per the germline V gene, CDR1 is KGHSH and CDR2 is LQKENI. The CDR3 totals 14 residues. The CDR3 protein is CASSPGDRGGEQYF. In DNA, the CDR3 is TGTGCCAGCTCACCAGGTGACAGGGGAGGCGAGCAGTACTTC.

This clone has only a few counts. The chain couples TRBV5-1 to TRBJ2-7; perhaps D is TRBD1 or TRBD2 (5 bases each). Germline V gene lookup returns CDR1 SGHRS and CDR2 YFSETQ. The CDR3 is 14 amino acids. V was cut by 1 base and J by 6 bases, with 14 bases left in between. CDR3 nucleotides: TGCGCCAGCAGCTTGCCCGGGGCTCACGGCGAGCAGTACTTC. Its protein product is CASSLPGAHGEQYF.

The chain carries TRBV5-4 and TRBJ2-3; D is possibly TRBD2 (5 bases). CDR3 length equals 15 residues. V lost 0 bases to trimming and J lost 4 bases, with 12 bases between them. Germline loops: CDR1 SGHNT, CDR2 YYREEE (reference sequence). Here the CDR3 reads CASSLDYTRADTQYF. The CDR3 nucleotides are TGTGCCAGCAGCTTGGATTACACGCGGGCAGATACGCAGTATTTT.

The V gene is TRBV25-1, the J gene TRBJ1-5, with D uncertain. The germline gives CDR1 MGHDK, CDR2 SYGVNS. The CDR3 is 14 amino acids. The germline V and J ends were trimmed by 5 bases and 6 bases, with 14 bases remaining between them. CDR3 DNA sequence: TGTGCCAGCAGTCCCGAGGGCACACTTCAGCCCCAGCATTTT. Its translation is CASSPEGTLQPQHF.

This clone has only one observation. The CDR3 coding sequence is TGTGCCAGCAGCCTCTCGTACGGGGCCAACGTCCTGACTTTC. Translated: CASSLSYGANVLTF. This chain connects TRBV7-3 to TRBJ2-6, with D hard to call. With 5 bases removed from V and 4 bases from J, the gap between germline ends came to 9 bases. This CDR3 has 14 residues. Germline V lookup: CDR1 SGHTA, CDR2 FQGTGA.